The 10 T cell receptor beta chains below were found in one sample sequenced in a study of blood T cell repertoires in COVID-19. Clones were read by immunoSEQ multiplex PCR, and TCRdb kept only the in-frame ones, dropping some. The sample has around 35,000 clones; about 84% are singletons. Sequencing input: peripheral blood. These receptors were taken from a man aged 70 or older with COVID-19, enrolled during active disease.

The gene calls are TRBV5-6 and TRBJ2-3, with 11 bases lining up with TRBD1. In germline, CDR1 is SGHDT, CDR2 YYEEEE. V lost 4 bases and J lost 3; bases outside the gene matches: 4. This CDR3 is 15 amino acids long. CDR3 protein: CASSRDRGTTDTQYF. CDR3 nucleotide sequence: TGTGCCAGCAGCCGGGACAGGGGGACGACAGATACGCAGTATTTT. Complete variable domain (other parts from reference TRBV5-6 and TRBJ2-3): DAGVTQSPTHLIKTRGQQVTLRCSPKSGHDTVSWYQQALGQGPQFIFQYYEEEERQRGNFPDRFSGHQFPNYSSELNVNALLLGDSALYLCASSRDRGTTDTQYFGPGTRLTVL.

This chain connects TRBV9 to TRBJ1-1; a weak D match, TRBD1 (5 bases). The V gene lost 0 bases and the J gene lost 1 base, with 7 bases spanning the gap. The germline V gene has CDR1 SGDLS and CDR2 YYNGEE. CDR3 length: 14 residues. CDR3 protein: CASSVAQGNTEAFF. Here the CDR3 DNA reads TGTGCCAGCAGCGTAGCGCAGGGGAACACTGAAGCTTTCTTT.

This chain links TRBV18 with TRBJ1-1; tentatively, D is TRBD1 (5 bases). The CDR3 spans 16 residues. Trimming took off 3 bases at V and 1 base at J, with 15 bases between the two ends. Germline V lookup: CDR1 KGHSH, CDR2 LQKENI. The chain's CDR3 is CASSPSAGFTNTEAFF. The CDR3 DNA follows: TGTGCCAGCTCACCGTCGGCAGGGTTTACGAACACTGAAGCTTTCTTT.

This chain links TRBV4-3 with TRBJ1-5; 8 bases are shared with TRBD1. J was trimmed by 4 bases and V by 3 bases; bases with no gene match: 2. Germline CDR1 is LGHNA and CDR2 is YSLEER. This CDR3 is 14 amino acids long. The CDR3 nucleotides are TGCGCCAGCAGCCACGACAGGGGAAATCAGCCCCAGCATTTT. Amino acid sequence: CASSHDRGNQPQHF.

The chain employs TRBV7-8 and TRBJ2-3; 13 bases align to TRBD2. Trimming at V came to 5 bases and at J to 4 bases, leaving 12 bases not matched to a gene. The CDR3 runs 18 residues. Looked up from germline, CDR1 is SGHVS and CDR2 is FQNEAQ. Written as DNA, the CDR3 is TGTGCCAGCAGCCCCCACCACGGACTAGCGGGAGTAGCAGATACGCAGTATTTT. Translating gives CASSPHHGLAGVADTQYF. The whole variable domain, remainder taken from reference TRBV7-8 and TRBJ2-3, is GAGVSQSPRYKVAKRGQDVALRCDPISGHVSLFWYQQALGQGPEFLTYFQNEAQLDKSGLPSDRFFAERPEGSVSTLKIQRTQQEDSAVYLCASSPHHGLAGVADTQYFGPGTRLTVL.

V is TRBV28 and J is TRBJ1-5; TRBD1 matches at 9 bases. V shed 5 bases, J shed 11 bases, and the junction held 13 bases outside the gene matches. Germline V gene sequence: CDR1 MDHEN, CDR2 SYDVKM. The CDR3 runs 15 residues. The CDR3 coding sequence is TGTGCCAGCAGTCCTGGGACAGGGAGACTCGCGGCCCAGCATTTT. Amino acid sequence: CASSPGTGRLAAQHF.

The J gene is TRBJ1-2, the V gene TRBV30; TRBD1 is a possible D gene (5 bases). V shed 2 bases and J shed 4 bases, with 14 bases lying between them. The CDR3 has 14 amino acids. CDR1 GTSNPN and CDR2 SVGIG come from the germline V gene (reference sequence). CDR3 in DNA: TGTGCCTGGAGTCACTACGGCCAGGGCTATGGCTACACCTTC. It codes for CAWSHYGQGYGYTF.

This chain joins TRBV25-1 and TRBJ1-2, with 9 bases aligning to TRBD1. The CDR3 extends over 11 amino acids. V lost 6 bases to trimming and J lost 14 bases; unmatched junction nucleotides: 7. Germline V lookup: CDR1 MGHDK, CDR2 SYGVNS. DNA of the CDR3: TGTGCCAGCAGGAATACAGGGGGCTTTACCTTC. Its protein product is CASRNTGGFTF.

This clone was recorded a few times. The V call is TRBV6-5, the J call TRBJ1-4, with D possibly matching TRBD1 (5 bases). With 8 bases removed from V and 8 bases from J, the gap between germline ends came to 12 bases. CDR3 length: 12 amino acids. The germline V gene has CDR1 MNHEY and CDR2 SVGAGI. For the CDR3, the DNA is TGTGCCAGCCATGACCCAGGGGAAAAACTGTTTTTT. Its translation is CASHDPGEKLFF.

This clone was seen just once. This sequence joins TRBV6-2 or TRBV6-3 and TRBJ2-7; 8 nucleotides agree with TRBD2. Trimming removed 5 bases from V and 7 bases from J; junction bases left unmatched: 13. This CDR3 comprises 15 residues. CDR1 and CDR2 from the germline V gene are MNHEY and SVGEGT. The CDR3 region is CASSPPGTSLGEQYF. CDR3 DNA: TGTGCCAGCAGTCCCCCTGGGACTAGTCTAGGAGAGCAGTACTTC.